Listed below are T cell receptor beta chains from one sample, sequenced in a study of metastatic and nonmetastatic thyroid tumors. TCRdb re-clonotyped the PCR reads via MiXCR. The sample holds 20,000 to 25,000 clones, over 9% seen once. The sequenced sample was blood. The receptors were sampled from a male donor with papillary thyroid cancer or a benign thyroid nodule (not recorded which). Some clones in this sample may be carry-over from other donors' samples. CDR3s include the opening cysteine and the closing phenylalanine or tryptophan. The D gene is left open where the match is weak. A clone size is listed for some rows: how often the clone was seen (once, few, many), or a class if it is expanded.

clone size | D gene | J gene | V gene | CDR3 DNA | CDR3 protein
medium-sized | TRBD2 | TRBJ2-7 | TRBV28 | TGTGCCAGCAGTACTAACCGGGAGGTGGGTTACGAGCAGTACTTC | CASSTNREVGYEQYF
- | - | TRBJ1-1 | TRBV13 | TGTGCCAGCAGCTTAAAAAGAGGGAACACTGAAGCTTTCTTT | CASSLKRGNTEAFF
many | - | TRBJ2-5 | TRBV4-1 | TGCGCCAGCAGCCAAGATGGAGGGGCGAGGGAGACCCAGTACTTC | CASSQDGGARETQYF
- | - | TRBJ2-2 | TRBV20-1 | TGCAGTATACCGCGAGGGGGCGGGGAGCTGTTTTTT | CSIPRGGGELFF
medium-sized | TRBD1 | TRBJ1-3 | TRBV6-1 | TGTGCCAGCACCGGGACAGGTGGAAACACCATATATTTT | CASTGTGGNTIYF
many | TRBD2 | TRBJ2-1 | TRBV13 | TGTGCCAGCAGCTCAACCTCTAGCGGAAGCTCCTACAATGAGCAGTTCTTC | CASSSTSSGSSYNEQFF
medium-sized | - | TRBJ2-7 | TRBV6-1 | TGTGCCAGCAGTACCTACTGGGAGCAGTACTTC | CASSTYWEQYF
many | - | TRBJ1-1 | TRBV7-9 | TGTGCCAGCAGCTCATCGGGAAACACTGAAGCTTTCTTT | CASSSSGNTEAFF
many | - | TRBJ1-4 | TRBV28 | TGTGCCAGCAGTTTAAATAGGGCAGTTTCAAATGAAAAACTGTTTTTT | CASSLNRAVSNEKLFF
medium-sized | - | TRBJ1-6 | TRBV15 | TGTGCCACCAGCAGAGATTCGAGGTTACGGTCACCCCTCCACTTT | CATSRDSRLRSPLHF
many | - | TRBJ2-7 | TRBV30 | TGTGCCTGGAGCAAACTGGCCGAGCAGTACTTC | CAWSKLAEQYF
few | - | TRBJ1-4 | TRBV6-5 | TGTGCCAGCAGTTACGGTGAAAAACTGTTTTTT | CASSYGEKLFF
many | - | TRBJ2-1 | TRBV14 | TGTGCCAGCAGCCAAAGGTTCAGGACTGGCGGTGAGCAGTTCTTC | CASSQRFRTGGEQFF
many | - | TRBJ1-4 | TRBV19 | TGTGCCAGTACCCCGACACCAAGGGAAAAACTGTTTTTT | CASTPTPREKLFF
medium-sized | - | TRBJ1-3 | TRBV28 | TGTGCCAGCAGTTTTCGGGGACGGGGGTTTGGAAACACCATATATTTT | CASSFRGRGFGNTIYF
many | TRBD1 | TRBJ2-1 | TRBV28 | TGTGCCAGCCGGGACAGGGTAAACAATGAGCAGTTCTTC | CASRDRVNNEQFF
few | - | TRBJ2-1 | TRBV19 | TGTGCCAGTACCCTAACAGGTTTGAACAATGAGCAGTTCTTC | CASTLTGLNNEQFF
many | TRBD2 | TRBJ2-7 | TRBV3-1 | TGTGCCAGCAGCCAAGGCCCCCCCAGCGGGAGGCTTTCGGTGTACGAGCAGTACTTC | CASSQGPPSGRLSVYEQYF
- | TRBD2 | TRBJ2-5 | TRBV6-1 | TGTGCCAGCAGAGCGGTACCGGGACTAGTAATCGAGACCCAGTACTTC | CASRAVPGLVIETQYF
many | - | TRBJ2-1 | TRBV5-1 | TGCGCCAGCAGCCCGGTGGGCCCCCAGCCCTACAATGAGCAGTTCTTC | CASSPVGPQPYNEQFF